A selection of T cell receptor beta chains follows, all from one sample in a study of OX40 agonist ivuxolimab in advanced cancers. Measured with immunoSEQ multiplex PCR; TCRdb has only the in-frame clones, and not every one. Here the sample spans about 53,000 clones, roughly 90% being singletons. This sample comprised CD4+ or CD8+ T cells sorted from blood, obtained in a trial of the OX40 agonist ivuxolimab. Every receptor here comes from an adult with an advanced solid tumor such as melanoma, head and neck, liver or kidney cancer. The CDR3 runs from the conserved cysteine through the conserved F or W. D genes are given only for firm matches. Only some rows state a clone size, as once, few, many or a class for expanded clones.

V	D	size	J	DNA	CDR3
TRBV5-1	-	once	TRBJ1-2	TGCGCCAGCAGCCCCGGACAGAACTATGGCTACACCTTC	CASSPGQNYGYTF
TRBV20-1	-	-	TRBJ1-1	TGCAGTGTTGGCGGTGACACTGAAGCTTTCTTT	CSVGGDTEAFF
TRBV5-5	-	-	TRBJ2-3	TGTGCCAGCAGCCCTAGCACAGATACGCAGTATTTT	CASSPSTDTQYF
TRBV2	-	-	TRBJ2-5	TGTGCCAGCAGTCCGCGAGGAGGTGGAGGGGAGACCCAGTACTTC	CASSPRGGGGETQYF
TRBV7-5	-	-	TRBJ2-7	TGTGCCAGAACCATCGCCCTCTACGAGCAGTACTTC	CARTIALYEQYF
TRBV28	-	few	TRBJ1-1	TGTGCCAGCAGTTCCCTTATGAACACTGAAGCTTTCTTT	CASSSLMNTEAFF
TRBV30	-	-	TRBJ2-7	TGTGCCCGCAAGTCTTCTCACTTAATCTTC	CARKSSHLIF
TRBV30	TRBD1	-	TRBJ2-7	TGTGCCTGGAGTGTATGGGGGACAGGGAGCTACGAGCAGTACTTC	CAWSVWGTGSYEQYF
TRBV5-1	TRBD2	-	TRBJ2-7	TGCGCCAGCAGCCCCCTTGCGGGGGGATCTTACGAGCAGTACTTC	CASSPLAGGSYEQYF
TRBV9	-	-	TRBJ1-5	TGTGCCAGCAGCGTAGAGGGGACGAATCAGCCCCAGCATTTT	CASSVEGTNQPQHF
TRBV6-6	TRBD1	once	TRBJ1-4	TGTGCCAGCAGTTCCGGACAGGGAATTGAAAAACTGTTTTTT	CASSSGQGIEKLFF
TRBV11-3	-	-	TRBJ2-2	TGTGCCAGCAGCGCAACGAGGAACGGGGAGCTGTTTTTT	CASSATRNGELFF
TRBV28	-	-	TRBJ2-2	TGTGCCAGCAGTTTTTGGGGGAACACCGGGGAGCTGTTTTTT	CASSFWGNTGELFF
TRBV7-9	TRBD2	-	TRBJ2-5	TGTGCCAGCAGCCCTCGACTAGCGGGGGAAGAGACCCAGTACTTC	CASSPRLAGEETQYF
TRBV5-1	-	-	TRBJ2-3	TGCGCCAGCAGCTTGGAGGCCACAGATACGCAGTATTTT	CASSLEATDTQYF
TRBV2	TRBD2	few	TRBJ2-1	TGTGCCAGCAGTGAAGTGGCTAGCGGGGGGAAGGAGCAGTTCTTC	CASSEVASGGKEQFF
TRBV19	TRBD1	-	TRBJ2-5	TGTGCCAGTAGTATAATTCCGGGACAGGGAAAAGAGACCCAGTACTTC	CASSIIPGQGKETQYF
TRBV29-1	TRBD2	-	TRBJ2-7	TGCAGCGTTCAGCGGGAGAGCTACGAGCAGTACTTC	CSVQRESYEQYF
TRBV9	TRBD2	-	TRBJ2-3	TGTGCCAGCAGCGCCGGTCCGGGTCTAGCGGGGAGAAATACGCAGTATTTT	CASSAGPGLAGRNTQYF
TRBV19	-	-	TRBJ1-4	TGTGCCAGTAGTCCCGGACAGACAACTAATGAAAAACTGTTTTTT	CASSPGQTTNEKLFF
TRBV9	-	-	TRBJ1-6	TGTGCCAGCAGCGTCGGGGAGGGGAATTCACCCCTCCACTTT	CASSVGEGNSPLHF
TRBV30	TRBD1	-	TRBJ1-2	TGTGCCTGCTATGACAGGGATAACTATGGCTACACCTTC	CACYDRDNYGYTF
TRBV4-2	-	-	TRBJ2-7	TGTGCCAGCAGCCAAGATCAGGGGTTCTCCTACGAGCAGTACTTC	CASSQDQGFSYEQYF
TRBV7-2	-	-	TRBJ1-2	TGTGCCAGCAGCCAAACCGGGACGGCGGACTATGGCTACACCTTC	CASSQTGTADYGYTF
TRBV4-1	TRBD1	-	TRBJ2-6	TGCGCCAGCAGCCAAGACCTGGACAGGAGTAGCTCTGGGGCCAACGTCCTGACTTTC	CASSQDLDRSSSGANVLTF
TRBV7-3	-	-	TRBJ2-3	TGTGCCAGCAGCTCCTCGGGCCCAGATACGCAGTATTTT	CASSSSGPDTQYF